Here is one T cell receptor (beta chain) with its context. A few counts support this clonotype. Its binding antigen is unknown. Per-base quality was not reported, and no clone a single base away is much larger than it. The sample belongs to a study of T cell repertoires in aging, cancer and after chemotherapy (dated by TCRdb to between 2017 and 2020). Looking at the study overall: Donors were distributed across six age groups ranging from 30 or younger to 70 or older, with at least three individuals included per group. In the solid tumor group, paired pre- and post-chemotherapy samples were obtained from brain tumor (glioblastoma) patients receiving temozolomide-based therapy. In total, the full dataset held 8.9 million or so TCR reads. Peripheral blood TCR beta repertoires from healthy donors and cancer patients were profiled to examine immunoaging and T cell reconstitution after chemotherapy. Alongside some 96 healthy donors serving as a reference group, the cohort included roughly 220 cancer patients, of whom more than 85 had hematological cancers and approximately 120 had solid cancers. What the study reported, not specific to this receptor: Compared with age-matched healthy donors, untreated patients with hematological or solid cancers had significantly lower TCR diversity and higher clonality in blood. In healthy donors, the drop in TCR diversity with age came mainly from a loss of richness, whereas in cancer patients a loss of evenness also played a part. It was noted by the authors that conclusions about immunological memory after chemotherapy cannot be drawn from the repertoire data. An increase in median generation probability over the chemotherapy interval was observed in both cancer cohorts, suggesting that the repertoire was reconstituted through rebound thymic output.

TCR beta rearrangements were amplified from genomic DNA isolated from peripheral blood, not from sorted cells or RNA. Rearranged TRB sequences spanning V, D and J segments were amplified by multiplex touch-down PCR using a mixed TRB-A/B primer pool. Illumina adapters and sample indices were added to the amplicons in two consecutive PCR reactions performed with Phusion HS II polymerase. The amplicons were purified from gel with the NucleoSpin Gel and PCR Clean-up kit and then assessed with Qubit and an Agilent 2100 Bioanalyzer. The libraries were sequenced on an Illumina MiSeq with 600-cycle, single-indexed, paired-end runs. The authors' pipeline ran thus. Processing of the TRB sequences was carried out with MiXCR versions 2.12 and 3.0.5. Each unique CDR3 nucleotide sequence counted as one clone, and only productive sequences with at least two reads were retained. Repertoire metrics included Shannon diversity, evenness, clonality (one minus evenness), and alpha-parameterized diversity profiles from alpha 0 to 5. The IGoR algorithm was used to calculate generation probabilities for clones in the paired samples taken before and after chemotherapy. The public reads were run again by TCRdb, first through fastp at Q25 and then through MiXCR, and only productive beta chains were kept. Here each entry gathers all rows of one CDR3 protein and keeps the most common genes and DNA. The V and J calls shown here were made by TCRdb, not taken from the authors' results. The sample records about 2,900 distinct CDR3 sequences, approximately 24% of which are singletons. Jointly, the top ten make up roughly 9% of the sample.

There are 11 amino acids in the CDR3, from cysteine to phenylalanine inclusive. CDR3 DNA only is kept here, 33 bases in frame from base 1. CDR1 and CDR2 are drawn from the germline V gene: MNHEY, SVGEGT. V is reduced by 2 bases and J by 8 bases, leaving a spacing of 6 bases between them. Material: blood. This chain is built from TRBV6-2 or TRBV6-3 and TRBJ1-1; confidence is insufficient to name the D gene. The TCR was taken from a human donor with a solid tumor. CDR3 sequence: CASSYPTEAFF. The DNA is TGTGCCAGCAGTTACCCGACAGAAGCTTTCTTT.